The T cell receptor beta chain under discussion was sequenced for a study of T cell responses to AZD1222 COVID-19 vaccine. Study results and caveats: Within unmutated variant regions lay the reported targets of nearly half of spike-specific TCRs. Spike as a whole was targeted by vaccine-associated CD4 TCRs, dominant at 160-218 and 743-854.

The CDR3 totals 12 residues. Trimming removed 10 bases at V and 1 base at J, with 10 bases between. Germline V gives CDR1 KGHSH, CDR2 LQKENI. Remarks on this clone: Its antigen is not known.

Sequencing was performed with immunoSEQ multiplex PCR; in TCRdb, only in-frame clones are kept and a portion is missing. The sample contains roughly 100,000 clones, 80% to 90% of which appear only once. The genes are TRBV18 and TRBJ1-1; D unclear. The sequencing used peripheral blood, collected 28 days after the second AZD1222 dose. The TCR comes from an adult who received the AZD1222 COVID-19 vaccine. CDR3 sequence: CATRGQNTEAFF. CDR3 DNA sequence: TGTGCCACAAGAGGGCAGAACACTGAAGCTTTCTTT. The variable domain in full, completed from reference TRBV18 and TRBJ1-1, reads NAGVMQNPRHLVRRRGQEARLRCSPMKGHSHVYWYRQLPEEGLKFMVYLQKENIIDESGMPKERFSAEFPKEGPSILRIQQVVRGDSAAYFCATRGQNTEAFFGQGTRLTVV.